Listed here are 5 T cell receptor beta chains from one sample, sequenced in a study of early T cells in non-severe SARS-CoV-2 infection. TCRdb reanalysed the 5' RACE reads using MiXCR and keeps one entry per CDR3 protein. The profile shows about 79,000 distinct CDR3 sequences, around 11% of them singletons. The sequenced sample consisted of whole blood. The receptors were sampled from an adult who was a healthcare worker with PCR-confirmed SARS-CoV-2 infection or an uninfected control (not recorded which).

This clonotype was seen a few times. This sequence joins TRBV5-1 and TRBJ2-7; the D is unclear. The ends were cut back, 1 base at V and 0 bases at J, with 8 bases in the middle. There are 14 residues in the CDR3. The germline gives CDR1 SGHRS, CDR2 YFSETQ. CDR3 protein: CASSLQADSYEQYF. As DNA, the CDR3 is TGCGCCAGCAGCTTGCAGGCGGACTCCTACGAGCAGTACTTC.

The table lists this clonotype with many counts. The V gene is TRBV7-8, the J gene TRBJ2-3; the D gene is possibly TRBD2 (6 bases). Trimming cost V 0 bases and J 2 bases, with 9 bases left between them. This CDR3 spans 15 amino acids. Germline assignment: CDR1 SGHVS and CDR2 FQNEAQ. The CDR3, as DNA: TGTGCCAGCAGCTTAGCGGGGGAGGTCACAGATACGCAGTATTTT. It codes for CASSLAGEVTDTQYF.

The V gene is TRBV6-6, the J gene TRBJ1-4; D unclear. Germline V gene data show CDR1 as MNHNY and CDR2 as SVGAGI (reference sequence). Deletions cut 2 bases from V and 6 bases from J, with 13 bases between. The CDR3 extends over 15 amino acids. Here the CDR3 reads CASSYRETGDEKLFF. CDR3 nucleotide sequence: TGTGCCAGCAGTTACCGGGAAACCGGAGATGAAAAACTGTTTTTT.

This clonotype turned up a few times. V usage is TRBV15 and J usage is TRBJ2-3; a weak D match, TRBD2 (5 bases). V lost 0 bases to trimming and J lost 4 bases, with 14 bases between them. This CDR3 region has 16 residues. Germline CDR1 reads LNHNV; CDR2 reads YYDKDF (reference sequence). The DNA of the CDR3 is TGTGCCACCAGCAGAGAACCGGGGATAAGTTCAGATACGCAGTATTTT. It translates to CATSREPGISSDTQYF.

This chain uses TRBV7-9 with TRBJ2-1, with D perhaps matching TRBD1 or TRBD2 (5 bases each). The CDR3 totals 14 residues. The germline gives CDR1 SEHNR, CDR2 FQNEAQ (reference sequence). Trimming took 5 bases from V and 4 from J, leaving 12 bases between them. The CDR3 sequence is CASSPRDGYNEQFF. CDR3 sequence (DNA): TGTGCCAGCAGCCCCCGGGACGGATACAATGAGCAGTTCTTC.